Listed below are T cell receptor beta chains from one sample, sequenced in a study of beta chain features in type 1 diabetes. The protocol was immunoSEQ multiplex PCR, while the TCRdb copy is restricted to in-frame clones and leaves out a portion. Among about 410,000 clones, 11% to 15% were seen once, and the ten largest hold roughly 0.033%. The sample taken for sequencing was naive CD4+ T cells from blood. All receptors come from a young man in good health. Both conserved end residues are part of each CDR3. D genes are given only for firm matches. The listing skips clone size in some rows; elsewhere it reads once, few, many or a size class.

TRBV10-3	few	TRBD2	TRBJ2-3	TGTGCCATCAGTGCAGTAGCGGGAAATACAGATACGCAGTATTTT	CAISAVAGNTDTQYF
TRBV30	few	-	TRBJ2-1	TGTGCCTGGAGTGTAGGTAATGAGAATGGGCAGTTCTTC	CAWSVGNENGQFF
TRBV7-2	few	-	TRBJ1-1	TGTGCCAGCAGCTTAGCTGAAGCTTTCTTT	CASSLAEAFF
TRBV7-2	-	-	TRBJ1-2	TGTGCCAGCAGCTTAGGTTTCCGGGACTATGGCTACACCTTC	CASSLGFRDYGYTF
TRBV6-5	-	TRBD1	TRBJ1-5	TGTGCCAGCAGTCACGGACAGGGGATGGGTCAGCCCCAGCATTTT	CASSHGQGMGQPQHF
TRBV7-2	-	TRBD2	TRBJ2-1	TGTGCCAGCAGCTCGACTAGCGGGAGCTCCTACAATGAGCAGTTCTTC	CASSSTSGSSYNEQFF
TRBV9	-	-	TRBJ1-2	TGTGCCAGCAGCGGACCGGGACCGAGCTATGGCTACACCTTC	CASSGPGPSYGYTF
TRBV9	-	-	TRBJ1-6	TGTGCCAGCAGCGTAGAATCCAGGGGTATTGATTCACCCCTCCACTTT	CASSVESRGIDSPLHF
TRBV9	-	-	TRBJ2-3	TGTGCCAGCAGCGTACAGGCCATATTGGCAGATACGCAGTATTTT	CASSVQAILADTQYF
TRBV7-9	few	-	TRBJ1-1	TGTGCCAGCAGCCACGGAACGGGCGGTGAAGCTTTCTTT	CASSHGTGGEAFF
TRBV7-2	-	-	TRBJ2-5	TGTGCCAGCAGCTTAACGGGGTACCAAGAGACCCAGTACTTC	CASSLTGYQETQYF
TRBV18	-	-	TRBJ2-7	TGTGCCAGCTCACCGACGAAAAGCTCCTACGAGCAGTACTTC	CASSPTKSSYEQYF
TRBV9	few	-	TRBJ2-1	TGTGCCAGCAACCAGGTGGGCAATGAGCAGTTCTTC	CASNQVGNEQFF
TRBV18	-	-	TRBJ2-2	TGTGCCAGCTCACTCCGGGACCAAGGGGGCACCGGGGAGCTGTTTTTT	CASSLRDQGGTGELFF
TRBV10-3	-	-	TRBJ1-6	TGTGCCATCAGTGTGCAGGAGAATTCACCCCTCCACTTT	CAISVQENSPLHF
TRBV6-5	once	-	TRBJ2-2	TGTGCCAGCGGACGGGGGAACACCGGGGAGCTGTTTTTT	CASGRGNTGELFF
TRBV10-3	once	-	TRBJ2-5	TGTGCCATCAGGGGGGAAGAGACCCAGTACTTC	CAIRGEETQYF
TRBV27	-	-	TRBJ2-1	TGTGCCAGCAGTTTATTCCTCGCTGACCCTCGTGAGCAGTTCTTC	CASSLFLADPREQFF
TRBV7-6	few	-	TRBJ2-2	TGTGCCAGCAGCTTACTAGGGGCGGCGGGCACCGGGGAGCTGTTTTTT	CASSLLGAAGTGELFF
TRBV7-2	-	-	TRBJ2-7	TGTGCCAGCAGCTCCCGGACCCCCTTCGAGCAGTACTTC	CASSSRTPFEQYF
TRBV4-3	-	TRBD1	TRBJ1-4	TGCGCCAGCAGCCAAGGCCCCGGGACAGCAACTAATGAAAAACTGTTTTTT	CASSQGPGTATNEKLFF
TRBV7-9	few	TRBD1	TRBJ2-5	TGTGCCAGCAGCCAGGACAGGCAAGAGACCCAGTACTTC	CASSQDRQETQYF
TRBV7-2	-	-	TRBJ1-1	TGTGCCAGCAGCCTGTGGGCCAGAGGGACCACTGAAGCTTTCTTT	CASSLWARGTTEAFF
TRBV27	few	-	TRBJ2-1	TGTGCCAGCAGTCTGTCGGACAGACGTACCTACAATGAGCAGTTCTTC	CASSLSDRRTYNEQFF
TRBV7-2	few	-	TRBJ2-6	TGTGCCAGCAGCTTAGTTCGGGAGCTGAGAGGGGCCAACGTCCTGACTTTC	CASSLVRELRGANVLTF
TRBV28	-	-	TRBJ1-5	TGTGCCAGCAAATATCCAGGGTTAGAGCAGCCCCAGCATTTT	CASKYPGLEQPQHF
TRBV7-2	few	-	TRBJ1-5	TGTGCCAGCAGGATAACCGGGACAAACCAGCCCCAGCATTTT	CASRITGTNQPQHF
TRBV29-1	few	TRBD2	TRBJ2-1	TGCAGCGGCTCTAGCGGGAGTATCCAATTCTTC	CSGSSGSIQFF
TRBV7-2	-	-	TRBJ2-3	TGTGCCAGCAGCGCCATAGAGGGTACAGATACGCAGTATTTT	CASSAIEGTDTQYF
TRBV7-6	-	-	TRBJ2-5	TGTGCCAGCAGCTCTTGGGGGGCCGTACAAGAGACCCAGTACTTC	CASSSWGAVQETQYF
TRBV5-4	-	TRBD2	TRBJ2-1	TGTGCCAGCAGCCCTGCACTGACTAGCGGGAGGGCATACAATGAGCAGTTCTTC	CASSPALTSGRAYNEQFF
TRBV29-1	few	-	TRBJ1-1	TGCAGCGTTGGGCTAAACCCCAGAGGGGTCAACACTGAAGCTTTCTTT	CSVGLNPRGVNTEAFF
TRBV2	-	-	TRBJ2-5	TGTGCCAGCAGTCCCCGGGCCGACCAAGAGACCCAGTACTTC	CASSPRADQETQYF
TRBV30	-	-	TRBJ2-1	TGTGCCTGGAGTGTACTACAGTTCTACAATGAGCAGTTCTTC	CAWSVLQFYNEQFF
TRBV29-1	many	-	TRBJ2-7	TGCAGCGCCGCGGGGAATTACGAGCAGTACTTC	CSAAGNYEQYF
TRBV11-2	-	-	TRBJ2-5	TGTGCCAGCAGCCCCGAAGATAGGAACCAGTACTTC	CASSPEDRNQYF
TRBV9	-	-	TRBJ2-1	TGTGCCAGCAGCCCCGCCTTAGGGCAGATTTACAATGAGCAGTTCTTC	CASSPALGQIYNEQFF
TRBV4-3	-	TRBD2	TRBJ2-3	TGCGCCAGCAGCCCGATGACGGGACTAGCGGATACAGATACGCAGTATTTT	CASSPMTGLADTDTQYF
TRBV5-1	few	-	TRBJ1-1	TGCGCCAGCAGCTTGGCGGGGGGCGGAAACACTGAAGCTTTCTTT	CASSLAGGGNTEAFF
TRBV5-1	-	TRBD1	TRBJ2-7	TGCGCCAGCAGCAGGGACAGCTACGAGCAGTACTTC	CASSRDSYEQYF
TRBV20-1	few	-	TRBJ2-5	TGCAGCGGCCGGCGGGGAGAGACCCAGTACTTC	CSGRRGETQYF
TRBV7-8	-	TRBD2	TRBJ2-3	TGTGCCAGCAGCCCCCGGACTAGCGGGGCTACTAGCACAGATACGCAGTATTTT	CASSPRTSGATSTDTQYF
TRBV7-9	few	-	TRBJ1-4	TGTGCCAGCACAAGCAGGGCTAATGAAAAACTGTTTTTT	CASTSRANEKLFF
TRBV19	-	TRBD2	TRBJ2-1	TGTGCCAGTAGTATAGTAGCGGGAGACAATGAGCAGTTCTTC	CASSIVAGDNEQFF
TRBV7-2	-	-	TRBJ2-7	TGTGCCAGCAGCCCGGGGGACAAGATAGCTAACGAGCAGTACTTC	CASSPGDKIANEQYF
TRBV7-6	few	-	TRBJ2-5	TGTGCCAGCAGCCCACCAGGGGTTAGGGAGACCCAGTACTTC	CASSPPGVRETQYF
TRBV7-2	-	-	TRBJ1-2	TGTGCCAGCAGCTTAGACGGCTATGGCTACACCTTC	CASSLDGYGYTF
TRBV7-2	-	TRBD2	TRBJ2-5	TGTGCCAGCAGCTTACTAGCGGGAGGGCCTGGGGAGACCCAGTACTTC	CASSLLAGGPGETQYF
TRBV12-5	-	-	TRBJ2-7	TGTGCTAGTGGTTTGAGCAGGGGATGGGAGCAGTACTTC	CASGLSRGWEQYF
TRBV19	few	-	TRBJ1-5	TGTGCCAGTACCCAAGACCACAATCAGCCCCAGCATTTT	CASTQDHNQPQHF
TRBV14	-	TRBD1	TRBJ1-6	TGTGCCAGCAGCCAAGGGGACAGGGTGAATTCACCCCTCCACTTT	CASSQGDRVNSPLHF
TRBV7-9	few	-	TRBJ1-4	TGTGCCAGCAGCTTGTACCACAGCGCAACTAATGAAAAACTGTTTTTT	CASSLYHSATNEKLFF
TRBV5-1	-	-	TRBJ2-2	TGCGCCAGCAGCTGGGGCGCCGCGAACACCGGGGAGCTGTTTTTT	CASSWGAANTGELFF